The subject of this entry is one T cell receptor beta chain. Antigen: not known. The data were taken from a study of T cell repertoires in cytomegalovirus infection. Across the study: An indication of both CMV infection and matching HLA type came from public TCR beta signatures.

TCRdb passed the reads through MiXCR, listing each CDR3 protein once. The data hold roughly 630,000 distinct CDR3 sequences, with 20% to 25% observed a single time. V lost 5 bases, J lost 3 bases, and 13 bases stayed unmatched. This CDR3 is 18 amino acids long. Germline V gene data show CDR1 as MNHEY and CDR2 as SMNVEV (reference sequence). Overall study results and limits: CMV-specific HLA-C-restricted TCR beta clonotypes dominated the ex vivo response.

The sample comprised CD8+ T cells from PBMCs. The chain recombines TRBV27 with TRBJ2-3; 11 bases line up with TRBD1. This sequence originates from a human donor in good health (CMV status not recorded). Some clones in this sample may be carry-over from other donors' samples. CDR3 protein: CASSALPADRGRTDTQYF. CDR3 bases: TGTGCCAGCAGTGCCCTCCCCGCGGACAGGGGGCGGACAGATACGCAGTATTTT.